This T cell receptor (beta chain) was observed in a study of blood T cell repertoires in COVID-19. Study-level information: PBMCs, B-cell-depleted T cells, or T cells were the source of the cDNA or gDNA that made up the material.

The CDR3 spans 14 residues. From germline, CDR1 is SGHDN and CDR2 FVKESK. Trimming pared 6 bases from V and 12 bases from J, leaving 23 bases between. The method was immunoSEQ multiplex PCR; TCRdb's version includes in-frame clones alone and lacks a portion of them. Of under 100,000 clones listed, roughly three quarters are singletons. The V call is TRBV14, the J call TRBJ1-1; TRBD1 is a possible D gene (6 bases). The TCR was taken from a man between 60 and 75 years old with COVID-19, enrolled during active disease. The sequencing input was peripheral blood. The CDR3 sequence: CASSPRADSLETFF. The CDR3, as DNA: TGTGCCAGCAGTCCAAGGGCGGACAGCCTGGAAACTTTCTTT.